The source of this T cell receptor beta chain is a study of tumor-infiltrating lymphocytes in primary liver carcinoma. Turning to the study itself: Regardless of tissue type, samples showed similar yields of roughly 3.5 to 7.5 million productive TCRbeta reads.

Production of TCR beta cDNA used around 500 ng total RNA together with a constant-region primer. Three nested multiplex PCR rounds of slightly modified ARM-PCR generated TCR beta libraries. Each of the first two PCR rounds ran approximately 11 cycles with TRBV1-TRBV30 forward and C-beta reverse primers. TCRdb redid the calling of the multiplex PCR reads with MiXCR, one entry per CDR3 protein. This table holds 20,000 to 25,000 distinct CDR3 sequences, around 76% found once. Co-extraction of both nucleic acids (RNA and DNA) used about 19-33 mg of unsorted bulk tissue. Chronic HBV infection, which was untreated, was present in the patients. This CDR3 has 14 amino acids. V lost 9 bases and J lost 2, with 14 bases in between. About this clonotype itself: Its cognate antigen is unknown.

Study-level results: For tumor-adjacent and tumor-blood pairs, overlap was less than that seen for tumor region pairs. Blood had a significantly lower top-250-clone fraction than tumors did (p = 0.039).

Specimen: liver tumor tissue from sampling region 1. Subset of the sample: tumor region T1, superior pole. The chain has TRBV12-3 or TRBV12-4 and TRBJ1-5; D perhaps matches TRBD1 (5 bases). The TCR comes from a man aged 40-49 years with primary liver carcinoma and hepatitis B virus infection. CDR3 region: CASSVQGGNQPQHF. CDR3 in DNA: TGTGCCAGTAGTGTGCAGGGTGGCAATCAGCCCCAGCATTTT.